The 10 T cell receptor beta chains below were found in one sample sequenced in a study of OX40 agonist ivuxolimab in advanced cancers. The protocol was immunoSEQ multiplex PCR, while the TCRdb copy is restricted to in-frame clones and leaves out a portion. The sample consists of about 53,000 clones, about four fifths of them appearing once. The sample here was CD4+ or CD8+ T cells sorted from blood, taken in a trial of the OX40 agonist ivuxolimab. The origin of the receptors is an adult with an advanced solid tumor such as melanoma, head and neck, liver or kidney cancer.

The CDR3, as DNA: TGTGCCTGGAGCCCCCAAAACACTGAAGCTTTCTTT. Protein product: CAWSPQNTEAFF. The gene calls are TRBV30 and TRBJ1-1; D remains ambiguous. This CDR3 has 12 residues. V gave up 3 bases and J gave up 2 bases, with 7 bases separating them. From germline, CDR1 is GTSNPN and CDR2 SVGIG (reference sequence).

This clone has a single count. The rearrangement links TRBV10-1 to TRBJ2-1, with 8 nucleotides matching TRBD2. CDR3 size: 16 residues. CDR1 and CDR2 from the germline V gene are WNHNN and SYGVQD (reference sequence). Losses at the gene ends were 3 bases for V and 6 bases for J; bases not matched to a gene: 10. The CDR3 sequence: CASSDYREGVFNEQFF. The CDR3 nucleotides are TGCGCCAGCAGTGATTATCGGGAGGGAGTTTTCAATGAGCAGTTCTTC.

V is TRBV9 and J is TRBJ2-1; 9 bases line up with TRBD2. This CDR3 contains 17 residues. Germline V gene sequence: CDR1 SGDLS, CDR2 YYNGEE. V shed 0 bases and J 4 bases; nucleotides not matched to a gene: 8. This CDR3 is CASSVGISGGDYNEQFF. In nucleotides, the CDR3 is TGTGCCAGCAGCGTAGGTATTAGCGGGGGAGATTACAATGAGCAGTTCTTC. Full variable domain (missing parts from reference TRBV9 and TRBJ2-1): DSGVTQTPKHLITATGQRVTLRCSPRSGDLSVYWYQQSLDQGLQFLIQYYNGEERAKGNILERFSAQQFPDLHSELNLSSLELGDSALYFCASSVGISGGDYNEQFFGPGTRLTVL.

This clone has a single count. V usage is TRBV9 and J usage is TRBJ2-3; D possibly corresponds to TRBD2 (5 bases). Germline V gene sequence: CDR1 SGDLS, CDR2 YYNGEE. Deletions cut 2 bases from V and 1 base from J, with 14 bases between. The CDR3 covers 16 residues. The DNA of the CDR3 is TGTGCCAGCAGCGTCCTCGGGCTAGCCGGCACAGATACGCAGTATTTT. Translated: CASSVLGLAGTDTQYF.

The V and J genes are TRBV6-1 and TRBJ1-3; 7 positions match TRBD1. The CDR3 extends over 16 amino acids. J gave up 2 bases and V 4 bases, and 8 bases lay outside the gene matches. Germline V gives CDR1 MNHNS, CDR2 SASEGT. The CDR3 coding sequence is TGTGCCAGCAGTGTACAGGGGTTATCAGCTGGAAACACCATATATTTT. This gives the protein CASSVQGLSAGNTIYF.

The table lists this clone with a count of one. V gene TRBV5-6 combines with J gene TRBJ2-4; D ambiguous. V was cut by 0 bases and J by 15 bases, with 19 bases left in between. Looked up from germline, CDR1 is SGHDT and CDR2 is YYEEEE. The length of the CDR3 is 14 residues. The CDR3 nucleotides are TGTGCCAGCAGCTTGGTTGGCAGAGCCGATTCGGTGTACTTC. It encodes CASSLVGRADSVYF.

The gene calls are TRBV2 and TRBJ2-7; TRBD1 aligns across 7 bases. Germline trimming cut 5 bases from V and 4 bases from J; bases unmatched to any gene: 5. Per the germline V gene, CDR1 is SNHLY and CDR2 is FYNNEI. The CDR3 is 13 residues long. CDR3 in amino acids: CASSRQGVYEQYF. Written as DNA, the CDR3 is TGTGCCAGCAGTCGACAGGGAGTGTACGAGCAGTACTTC.

The rearrangement links TRBV5-5 to TRBJ1-5; the D is unclear. The CDR3 totals 15 residues. The V and J ends lost 1 base and 1 base respectively, with 9 bases between them. CDR1 is SGHKS, CDR2 YYEKEE, per germline (reference sequence). CDR3 coding DNA: TGTGCCAGCAGCTTGAGTCCCCTAAGCAATCAGCCCCAGCATTTT. Residues: CASSLSPLSNQPQHF.

This clone was seen only once. The rearrangement joins TRBV7-8 to TRBJ1-2; unclear D gene. The germline CDR1 and CDR2 sequences are SGHVS and FQNEAQ. V was pared by 4 bases and J by 2 bases, with 20 bases between. CDR3 length equals 17 residues. The CDR3: CASSSRPEVIWNYGYTF. In DNA, the CDR3 is TGTGCCAGCAGCTCTCGTCCGGAAGTCATATGGAACTATGGCTACACCTTC.

The chain links TRBV5-1 to TRBJ1-2; TRBD1 agrees at 7 bases. Per germline, CDR1 SGHRS and CDR2 YFSETQ. Trimming at V came to 0 bases and at J to 5 bases, leaving 4 bases not matched to a gene. The CDR3 is 14 amino acids. The CDR3, as DNA: TGCGCCAGCAGCTTGGTGGGGACAGAGTATGGCTACACCTTC. This gives the protein CASSLVGTEYGYTF.